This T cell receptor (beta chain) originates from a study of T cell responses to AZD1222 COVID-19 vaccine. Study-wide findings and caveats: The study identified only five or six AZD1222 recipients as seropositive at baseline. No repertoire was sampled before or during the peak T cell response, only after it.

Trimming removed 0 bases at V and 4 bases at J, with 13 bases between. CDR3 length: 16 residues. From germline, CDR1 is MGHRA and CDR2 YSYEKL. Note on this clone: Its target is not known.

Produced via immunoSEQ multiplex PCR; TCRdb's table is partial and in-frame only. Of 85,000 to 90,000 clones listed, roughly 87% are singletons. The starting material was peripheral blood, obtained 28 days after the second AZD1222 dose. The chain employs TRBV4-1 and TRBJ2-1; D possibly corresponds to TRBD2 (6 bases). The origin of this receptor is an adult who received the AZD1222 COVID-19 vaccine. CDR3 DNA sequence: TGCGCCAGCAGCCAAGAATTGACTAGGACTTACAATGAGCAGTTCTTC. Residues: CASSQELTRTYNEQFF.